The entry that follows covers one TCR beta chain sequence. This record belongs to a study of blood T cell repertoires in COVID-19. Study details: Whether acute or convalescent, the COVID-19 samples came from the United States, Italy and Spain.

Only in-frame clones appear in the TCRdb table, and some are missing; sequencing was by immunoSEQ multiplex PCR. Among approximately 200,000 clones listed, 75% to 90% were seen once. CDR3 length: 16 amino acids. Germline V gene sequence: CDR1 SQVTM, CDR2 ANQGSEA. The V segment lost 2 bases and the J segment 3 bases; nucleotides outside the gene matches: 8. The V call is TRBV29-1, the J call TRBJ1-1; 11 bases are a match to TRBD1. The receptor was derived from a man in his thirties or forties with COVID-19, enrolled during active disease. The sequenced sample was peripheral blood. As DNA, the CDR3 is TGCAGCGTTGAACCCAGGACAGGGGGCAGGGACACTGAAGCTTTCTTT. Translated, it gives CSVEPRTGGRDTEAFF. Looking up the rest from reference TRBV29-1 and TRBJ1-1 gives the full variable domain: SAVISQKPSRDICQRGTSLTIQCQVDSQVTMMFWYRQQPGQSLTLIATANQGSEATYESGFVIDKFPISRPNLTFSTLTVSNMSPEDSSIYLCSVEPRTGGRDTEAFFGQGTRLTVV.